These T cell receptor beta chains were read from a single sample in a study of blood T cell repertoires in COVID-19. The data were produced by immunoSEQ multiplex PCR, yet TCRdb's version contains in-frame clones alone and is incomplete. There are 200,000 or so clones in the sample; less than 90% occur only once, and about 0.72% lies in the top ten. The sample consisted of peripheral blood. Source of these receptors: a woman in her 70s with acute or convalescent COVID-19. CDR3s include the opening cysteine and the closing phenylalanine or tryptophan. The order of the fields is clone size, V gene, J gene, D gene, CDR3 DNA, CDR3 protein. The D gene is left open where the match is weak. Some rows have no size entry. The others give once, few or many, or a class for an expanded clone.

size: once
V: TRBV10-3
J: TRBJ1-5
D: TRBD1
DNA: TGTGCCATCAGTGAAGCCGGGACAGGGGTGTTTCAGCCCCAGCATTTT
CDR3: CAISEAGTGVFQPQHF

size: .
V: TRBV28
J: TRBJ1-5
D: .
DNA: TGTGCCAGCAGTCCGGAGTGGAGCAATCAGCCCCAGCATTTT
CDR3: CASSPEWSNQPQHF

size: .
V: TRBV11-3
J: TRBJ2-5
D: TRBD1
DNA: TGTGCCAGCAGCGACCGGGACAGAAAAGAGACCCAGTACTTC
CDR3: CASSDRDRKETQYF

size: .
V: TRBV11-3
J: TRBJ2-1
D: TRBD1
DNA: TGTGCCAGCAGCCCACAGGACAGGGCTCGGAACAATGAGCAGTTCTTC
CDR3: CASSPQDRARNNEQFF

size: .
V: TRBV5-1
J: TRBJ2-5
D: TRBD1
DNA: TGCGCCAGCAGCCCCGGGACAGGGGGTGGGACCCAGTACTTC
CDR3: CASSPGTGGGTQYF

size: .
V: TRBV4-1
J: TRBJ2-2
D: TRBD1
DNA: TGCGCCAGCAGCCAAGGCTCACAGGGGGCGCGGAACACCGGGGAGCTGTTTTTT
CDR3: CASSQGSQGARNTGELFF

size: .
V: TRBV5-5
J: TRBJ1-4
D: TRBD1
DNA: TGTGCCAGCAGCTTGGCCCAACCCCGACAGGGTAATGAAAAACTGTTTTTT
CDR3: CASSLAQPRQGNEKLFF

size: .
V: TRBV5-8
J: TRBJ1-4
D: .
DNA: TGTGCCAGCAGCTCCGCCCGGGAGATCAATGAAAAACTGTTTTTT
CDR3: CASSSAREINEKLFF

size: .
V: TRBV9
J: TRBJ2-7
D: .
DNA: TGTGCCAGCAGCGGGACTGAACCCTACGAGCAGTACTTC
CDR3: CASSGTEPYEQYF

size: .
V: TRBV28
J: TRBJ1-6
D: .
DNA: TGTGCCAGCAGTTTCGCAGGGGTGGGCTCACCCCTCCACTTT
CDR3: CASSFAGVGSPLHF

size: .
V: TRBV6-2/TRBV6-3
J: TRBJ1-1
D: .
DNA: TGTGCCAGCAGTTCGAGTCCGACCTTAGGGGTCACTGAAGCTTTCTTT
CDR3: CASSSSPTLGVTEAFF

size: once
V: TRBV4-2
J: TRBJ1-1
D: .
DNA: TGTGCCAGCAGCCAAGGGGTGGGGGGTAACACTGAAGCTTTCTTT
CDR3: CASSQGVGGNTEAFF

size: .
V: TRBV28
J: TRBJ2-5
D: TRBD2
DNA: TGTGCCAGCAGTTTACATCCTAGCGGGTACCAAGAGACCCAGTACTTC
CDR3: CASSLHPSGYQETQYF

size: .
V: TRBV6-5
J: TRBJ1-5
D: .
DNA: TGTGCCAGCAACAGCCAAAGTTCAAATCAGCCCCAGCATTTT
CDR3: CASNSQSSNQPQHF

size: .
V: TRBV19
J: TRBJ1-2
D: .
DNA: TGTGCCAGTAGTTCCGGGACGGGAGTTTATGGCTACACCTTC
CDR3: CASSSGTGVYGYTF

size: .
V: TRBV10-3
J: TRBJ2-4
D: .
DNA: TGTGCCATCAGTGAGAAACAGGGCTTC
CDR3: CAISEKQGF

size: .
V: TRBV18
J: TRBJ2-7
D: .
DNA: TGTGCCAGCTCACCAACGGTTAGGGCAGGGGACGAGCAGTACTTC
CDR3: CASSPTVRAGDEQYF

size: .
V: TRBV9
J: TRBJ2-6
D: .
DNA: TGTGCCAGCAGCCCAGTGACCAACGTCCTGACTTTC
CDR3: CASSPVTNVLTF

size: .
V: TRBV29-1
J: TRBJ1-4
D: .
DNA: TGCAGCGTCGGTGGGCCTGAAAGAGGGGAAAAACTGTTTTTT
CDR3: CSVGGPERGEKLFF

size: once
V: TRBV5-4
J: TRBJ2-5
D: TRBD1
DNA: TGTGCCAGCAGCCTTAGGGGGCCTGAGACCCAGTACTTC
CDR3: CASSLRGPETQYF

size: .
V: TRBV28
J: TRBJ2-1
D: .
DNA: TGTGCCAGCAGTCAGGGAGGCCCCTACAATGAGCAGTTCTTC
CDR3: CASSQGGPYNEQFF

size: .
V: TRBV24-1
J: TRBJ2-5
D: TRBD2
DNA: TGTGCCACCGGATTAGCGGGGATCGAGACCCAGTACTTC
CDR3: CATGLAGIETQYF

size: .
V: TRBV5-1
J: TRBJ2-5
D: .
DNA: TGCGCCAGCAGCTTGAGGCAGGGTGGAGAGACCCAGTACTTC
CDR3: CASSLRQGGETQYF

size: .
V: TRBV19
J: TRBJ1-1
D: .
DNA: TGTGCCAGTAGTATACAGGGGTTTGGCACTGAAGCTTTCTTT
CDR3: CASSIQGFGTEAFF